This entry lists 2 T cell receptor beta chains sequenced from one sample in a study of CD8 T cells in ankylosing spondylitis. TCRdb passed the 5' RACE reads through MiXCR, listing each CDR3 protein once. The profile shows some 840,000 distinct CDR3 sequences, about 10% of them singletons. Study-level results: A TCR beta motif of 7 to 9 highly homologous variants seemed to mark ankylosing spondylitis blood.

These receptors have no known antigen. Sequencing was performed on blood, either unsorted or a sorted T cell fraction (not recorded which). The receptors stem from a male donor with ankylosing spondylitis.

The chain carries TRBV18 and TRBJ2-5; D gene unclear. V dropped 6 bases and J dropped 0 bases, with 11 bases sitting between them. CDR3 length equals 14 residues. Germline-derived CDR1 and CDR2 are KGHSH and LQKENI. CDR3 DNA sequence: TGTGCCAGCTCCTCCCGGACCTACCAAGAGACCCAGTACTTC. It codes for CASSSRTYQETQYF.

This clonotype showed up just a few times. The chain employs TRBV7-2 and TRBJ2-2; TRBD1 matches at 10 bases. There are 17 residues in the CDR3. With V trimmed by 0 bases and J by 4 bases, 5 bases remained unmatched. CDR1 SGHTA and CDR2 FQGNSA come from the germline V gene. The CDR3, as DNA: TGTGCCAGCAGCTTAGCTAGACAGGGGGCGTCCACCGGGGAGCTGTTTTTT. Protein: CASSLARQGASTGELFF.